Listed below are T cell receptor beta chains from one sample, sequenced in a study of PD-1 blockade in classical Hodgkin lymphoma. Assay used: immunoSEQ multiplex PCR; TCRdb lists only in-frame clones, some missing. Here the sample spans more than 85,000 clones, around nine tenths being singletons. The specimen comprised peripheral blood mononuclear cells (PBMCs), sampled before the fourth cycle of nivolumab. These receptor sequences come from a human donor with classical Hodgkin lymphoma. CDR3s include the opening cysteine and the closing phenylalanine or tryptophan. Fields, in order: V gene, clone size, CDR3 protein. Where a row states a size, it is once, few, many or the class of an expanded clone; other rows omit it.

TRBV27 - CASSSGAPYEQYF
TRBV30 - CASWTGAMNTEAFF
TRBV28 - CASSQLAGWGDTQYF
TRBV13 - CASSPTSGPDTQYF
TRBV4-1 - CASTLAGGPAKNIQYF
TRBV5-1 once CASSPWTSGRVEQYF
TRBV30 - CAWRNRGNTGELFF
TRBV19 once CASSETGGGLAQYF
TRBV4-1 - CASSQDREKVSRETQYF
TRBV5-8 - CASSLGHAAYNEQFF
TRBV7-7 - CASSPLQGPGNTIYF
TRBV7-2 - CASSLVTSISSYEQYF
TRBV27 - CASSLAGSNQPQHF
TRBV28 - CASETVGLAGDLSQYNEQFF
TRBV18 - CASSPRQGADYGYTF
TRBV18 - CASSPSTSYEQYF
TRBV5-1 - CASSLERGDYGYTF
TRBV5-4 - CASGGGQYNEQFF
TRBV18 - CASSPVAGGPDTGELFF
TRBV5-1 - CASSLEGQYYEQYF
TRBV4-3 - CASSQKWGGELFF
TRBV28 - CASSLGHLGNQPQHF
TRBV28 - CATRTIAGRGEQYF
TRBV11-2 - CASSEEGNEQYF
TRBV29-1 - CSVGGMVAGELFF
TRBV4-1 - CASSPGRAGYEQYF
TRBV29-1 few CSTVGVVASGRDEQFF
TRBV27 - CASSFRDVGERDGYTF
TRBV5-4 - CASSPNGDRVFEQYF
TRBV19 - CASSPIMGSGQFAYTGELFF
TRBV11-2 - CASSTPGTRSSYEQYF
TRBV7-9 - CASSFEIRGSRFDTGELFF
TRBV4-1 - CASSHTGTQNTEAFF
TRBV7-9 - CASSLAGQGYTEAFF
TRBV18 - CASSGQGTDQPQHF
TRBV28 - CASSSGDRGSNQPQHF
TRBV7-2 few CASSFTPTDTQYF
TRBV13 - CASSLGLGGTQYF
TRBV5-6 - CASSLGTAKETQYF
TRBV4-1 - CASSQEGGRIDEEKLFF
TRBV9 - CATTPPRAGADTQYF
TRBV12-5 - CASGLVRRGGLFYSGNTIYF
TRBV29-1 - CSVGLAGGSSYNEQFF